The rows below give T cell receptor beta chains drawn from one sample of a study of blood T cell repertoires in COVID-19. The repertoire was sequenced with immunoSEQ multiplex PCR; TCRdb's copy has only in-frame clones and lacks some. Of 70,000 to 90,000 clones in the sample, more than 75% were seen once. What was sequenced was peripheral blood. These receptors were obtained from a human donor in a cohort sampled during active COVID-19. Each CDR3 is given with its conserved first and last residue. The D gene is left open where the match is weak. Size is omitted from some rows. Given values are once, few, many or a class for expanded clones.

v_call	clone_size	d_call	j_call	cdr3_aa	cdr3_nt
TRBV7-2	few	TRBD2	TRBJ2-7	CASSLESGGPREQYF	TGTGCCAGCAGCTTAGAGAGCGGGGGGCCCAGGGAGCAGTACTTC
TRBV18	NA	NA	TRBJ2-1	CASSPAEYNEQFF	TGTGCCAGCTCACCAGCGGAATACAATGAGCAGTTCTTC
TRBV19	NA	NA	TRBJ1-5	CASTPQGQGINQPQHF	TGTGCCAGTACCCCCCAGGGGCAGGGGATCAATCAGCCCCAGCATTTT
TRBV5-1	NA	NA	TRBJ2-7	CASSLETDGEQYF	TGCGCCAGCAGCTTGGAGACAGATGGGGAGCAGTACTTC
TRBV4-2	NA	NA	TRBJ1-6	CASRQSAYNSPLHF	TGTGCCAGCAGGCAAAGTGCGTATAATTCACCCCTCCACTTT
TRBV9	NA	NA	TRBJ1-2	CASSPLGAGALANYGYTF	TGTGCCAGCAGCCCCCTTGGGGCAGGGGCCCTAGCTAACTATGGCTACACCTTC
TRBV19	NA	NA	TRBJ2-1	CASSRSALIFSSSYNEQFF	TGTGCCAGTAGTAGGAGCGCCCTTATTTTTTCGAGCTCCTACAATGAGCAGTTCTTC
TRBV6-6	NA	NA	TRBJ2-3	CASSVPRGVKDTQYF	TGTGCCAGCAGTGTCCCCCGGGGAGTGAAGGATACGCAGTATTTT
TRBV23-1	NA	NA	TRBJ1-2	CASSQSNGETNYGYTF	TGCGCCAGCAGTCAATCAAACGGTGAGACTAACTATGGCTACACCTTC
TRBV9	NA	NA	TRBJ1-2	CASSVGRGANYGYTF	TGTGCCAGCAGCGTAGGCAGGGGCGCTAACTATGGCTACACCTTC
TRBV6-5	NA	NA	TRBJ2-5	CASSYWGQPQETQYF	TGTGCCAGCAGTTACTGGGGGCAGCCCCAAGAGACCCAGTACTTC
TRBV27	few	NA	TRBJ1-6	CASSREDFMSSPLHF	TGTGCCAGCAGTAGGGAGGATTTCATGAGTTCACCCCTCCACTTT
TRBV6-5	NA	TRBD1	TRBJ2-5	CASSFSKTGGQETQYF	TGTGCCAGCAGTTTTTCCAAGACAGGGGGGCAAGAGACCCAGTACTTC
TRBV11-2	NA	NA	TRBJ2-7	CASSLGGGSSYF	TGTGCCAGCAGCTTAGGTGGGGGCAGTTCTTACTTC
TRBV5-1	NA	TRBD1	TRBJ1-1	CASSLEGGRENTEAFF	TGCGCCAGCAGCTTGGAAGGGGGCCGGGAGAACACTGAAGCTTTCTTT
TRBV2	NA	NA	TRBJ2-7	CASSQTSYEQYF	TGTGCCAGCAGTCAAACTTCCTACGAGCAGTACTTC
TRBV5-1	NA	NA	TRBJ2-3	CASRAAGQTTDTQYF	TGCGCCAGCAGAGCGGCGGGACAGACCACAGATACGCAGTATTTT
TRBV15	NA	NA	TRBJ1-4	CATSSPGHSNEKLFF	TGTGCCACCAGCAGCCCGGGACACAGTAATGAAAAACTGTTTTTT
TRBV2	NA	NA	TRBJ1-2	CASSDNRVGGYTF	TGTGCCAGCAGTGATAACAGGGTGGGCGGCTACACCTTC
TRBV3-1/TRBV3-2	NA	NA	TRBJ2-7	CASSQDPFEQYF	TGTGCCAGCAGCCAAGACCCTTTCGAGCAGTACTTC
TRBV11-1	NA	TRBD1	TRBJ1-1	CASSSGQMNTEAFF	TGTGCCAGCAGCTCGGGACAGATGAACACTGAAGCTTTCTTT
TRBV5-5	NA	NA	TRBJ2-7	CASSQGRGSYEQYF	TGTGCCAGCAGCCAGGGGAGGGGCTCCTACGAGCAGTACTTC
TRBV5-1	NA	TRBD1	TRBJ1-2	CASSSGGTGKDYGYTF	TGCGCCAGCAGCTCCGGAGGGACAGGGAAAGACTATGGCTACACCTTC
TRBV3-1/TRBV3-2	NA	TRBD2	TRBJ2-1	CASSRASGGRYEQFF	TGTGCCAGCAGCCGGGCTAGCGGGGGGCGGTATGAGCAGTTCTTC
TRBV4-1	once	NA	TRBJ1-5	CASSQETLPSNQPQHF	TGCGCCAGCAGCCAAGAAACCCTACCTAGCAATCAGCCCCAGCATTTT
TRBV3-1/TRBV3-2	once	TRBD1	TRBJ1-4	CASSPGQGFNEKLFF	TGTGCCAGCAGCCCCGGACAGGGGTTTAATGAAAAACTGTTTTTT
TRBV5-1	NA	NA	TRBJ1-2	CASSPGGQSAYGYTF	TGCGCCAGCAGCCCAGGAGGACAGTCGGCCTATGGCTACACCTTC
TRBV10-1	once	NA	TRBJ2-1	CASSESGEGRNEQFF	TGCGCCAGCAGTGAGTCAGGAGAGGGGAGGAATGAGCAGTTCTTC
TRBV4-2	NA	TRBD2	TRBJ2-3	CASSQESGSRTDTQYF	TGTGCCAGCAGCCAAGAAAGCGGGAGTCGCACAGATACGCAGTATTTT
TRBV5-1	NA	NA	TRBJ2-1	CASSLQGGVNEQFF	TGCGCCAGCAGCTTACAGGGTGGTGTGAATGAGCAGTTCTTC
TRBV14	once	TRBD1	TRBJ2-7	CASSQFWVDRDRGAYEQYF	TGTGCCAGCAGCCAATTTTGGGTCGACCGGGACAGGGGTGCCTACGAGCAGTACTTC
TRBV18	few	TRBD1	TRBJ1-2	CASSPGQGYAYGYTF	TGTGCCAGCTCACCAGGACAGGGGTACGCCTATGGCTACACCTTC
TRBV2	NA	NA	TRBJ2-1	CASSLSNEQFF	TGTGCCAGCAGCCTGTCCAATGAGCAGTTCTTC
TRBV10-1	NA	NA	TRBJ2-3	CASSRKTGEWGTDTQYF	TGCGCCAGCAGTCGAAAGACGGGGGAATGGGGCACAGATACGCAGTATTTT
TRBV27	NA	NA	TRBJ2-7	CASSTNRVGEQYF	TGTGCCAGCAGTACGAACAGGGTAGGCGAGCAGTACTTC
TRBV5-4	NA	TRBD2	TRBJ2-3	CASSPGLADTDTQYF	TGTGCCAGCAGCCCAGGACTAGCGGACACAGATACGCAGTATTTT
TRBV24-1	NA	NA	TRBJ1-2	CATSDLSARGGYTF	TGTGCCACCAGTGATTTAAGTGCTCGGGGTGGCTACACCTTC
TRBV5-1	NA	NA	TRBJ2-3	CASSPGQRVDTQYF	TGCGCCAGCAGCCCGGGCCAGCGGGTAGATACGCAGTATTTT
TRBV7-6	NA	TRBD2	TRBJ2-1	CASSNPGLAGGGSSYNEQFF	TGTGCCAGCAGCAACCCGGGACTAGCGGGAGGGGGGAGCTCCTACAATGAGCAGTTCTTC
TRBV5-1	NA	TRBD1	TRBJ2-2	CASRDRETGELFF	TGCGCCAGCAGGGACAGGGAAACCGGGGAGCTGTTTTTT
TRBV7-9	NA	TRBD1	TRBJ1-4	CASSPLPGQENEKLFF	TGTGCCAGCAGCCCCTTACCGGGACAGGAAAATGAAAAACTGTTTTTT
TRBV5-1	NA	NA	TRBJ2-2	CASSLLSQGGNTGELFF	TGCGCCAGCAGCTTGCTTTCCCAGGGGGGTAACACCGGGGAGCTGTTTTTT
TRBV5-8	once	TRBD1	TRBJ2-5	CASSYDRARLGTQYF	TGTGCCAGCAGCTACGACAGGGCCCGATTGGGGACCCAGTACTTC
TRBV5-1	NA	TRBD1	TRBJ2-7	CASSFIRVTGAEQYF	TGCGCCAGCAGCTTTATTAGGGTCACAGGGGCCGAGCAGTACTTC
TRBV18	NA	NA	TRBJ2-7	CASSGDTSYEQYF	TGTGCCAGCTCAGGGGACACCTCCTACGAGCAGTACTTC
TRBV9	NA	NA	TRBJ1-1	CASSQEQAHRGVF	TGTGCCAGCAGCCAGGAACAGGCCCACCGGGGGGTCTTT
TRBV4-2	NA	TRBD2	TRBJ2-3	CASSQELAGGTDTQYF	TGTGCCAGCAGCCAAGAACTAGCGGGGGGCACAGATACGCAGTATTTT
TRBV11-3	NA	NA	TRBJ1-2	CASSLDSSETGYTF	TGTGCCAGCAGCTTAGATTCCTCAGAAACAGGCTACACCTTC
TRBV10-3	NA	NA	TRBJ2-7	CAISESLGGEQYF	TGTGCCATCAGTGAGTCCTTGGGGGGCGAGCAGTACTTC
TRBV18	NA	TRBD1	TRBJ2-3	CASSPPARGSGDTQYF	TGTGCCAGCTCACCACCGGCCAGGGGGAGTGGAGATACGCAGTATTTT
TRBV10-1	NA	NA	TRBJ2-1	CASSETTTRVEQFF	TGCGCCAGCAGTGAGACAACCACCAGGGTTGAGCAGTTCTTC
TRBV9	NA	NA	TRBJ2-2	CASSPPRANTGELFF	TGTGCCAGCAGCCCCCCCAGGGCCAACACCGGGGAGCTGTTTTTT
TRBV27	NA	TRBD2	TRBJ2-2	CASSLHRRGGNTGELFF	TGTGCCAGCAGTTTGCACCGCCGGGGGGGCAACACCGGGGAGCTGTTTTTT
TRBV5-8	NA	TRBD1	TRBJ1-3	CASGLQGAGNTIYF	TGTGCCAGCGGGCTCCAGGGGGCTGGAAACACCATATATTTT